Detailed here is one T cell receptor (beta chain). The antigen is undetermined. The sample is drawn from a study of T-cell reconstitution after alpha-beta-depleted transplantation in children. Study outcomes and limitations: Diversity of TCRbeta at day 60 was high in some patients, arising from surviving recipient T cells and thymic progenitors. The origin of alpha-beta T cells about two months after transplant was reportedly several hundred expanded graft clones. Newly generated T cells supplied most T-cell counts and diversity one year post-transplant.

V shed 4 bases and J shed 3 bases, with 16 bases lying between them. This CDR3 is 16 amino acids long. The germline V gene has CDR1 LNHDA and CDR2 SQIVND (reference sequence). The TCRbeta library was prepared with unique molecular identifiers. One entry per CDR3 protein results from TCRdb running MiXCR on the PCR reads. The sample has hundreds of thousands of distinct CDR3 sequences; 15% to 20% are singletons. Sample: PBMCs, mostly from graft donor cells, taken 360 days after TCRalphabeta/CD19-depleted stem cell transplant. The rearrangement uses TRBV19 and TRBJ2-1; D tentatively fits TRBD1 or TRBD2 (6 bases each). This receptor was obtained from a male patient aged 2 to 10 who had a stem cell transplant for acute lymphoblastic leukemia, so the T cells may come from the graft donor. CDR3 in DNA: TGTGCCAGTAGTACCTCCGGGGGCACTAACTACAATGAGCAGTTCTTC. Amino acid sequence: CASSTSGGTNYNEQFF.